A single sample gave rise to the 3 T cell receptor beta chains below, sequenced in a study of blood T cell repertoires in COVID-19 (TCRdb year 2020). Receptor amplification or capture employed the immunoSEQ multiplex PCR assay. TCRdb holds this immuneACCESS table with in-frame rearrangements only. Some clones are missing; in checked studies, unresolved V genes explain under half, and the rest has no known cause. This sample lists some 10,000 clones; over 70% were detected once. The ten top clones hold 10% to 11% of the sample. Sample: peripheral blood. These receptors originate from a human donor in a cohort sampled during active COVID-19.

The chain employs TRBV19 and TRBJ2-7, with 7 nucleotides matching TRBD1. In germline, CDR1 is LNHDA, CDR2 SQIVND (reference sequence). V dropped 4 bases and J dropped 3; count of bases not matched to a gene: 6. CDR3 length: 14 amino acids. The CDR3 sequence: CASSNRQGSYEQYF. The DNA for the CDR3 is TGTGCCAGTAGTAACCGACAGGGTAGCTACGAGCAGTACTTC. The entire variable domain, with the rest obtained from reference TRBV19 and TRBJ2-7, is as follows: DGGITQSPKYLFRKEGQNVTLSCEQNLNHDAMYWYRQDPGQGLRLIYYSQIVNDFQKGDIAEGYSVSREKKESFPLTVTSAQKNPTAFYLCASSNRQGSYEQYFGPGTRLTVT.

V is TRBV7-2 and J is TRBJ2-7, with 7 bases that match TRBD1. This CDR3 comprises 14 residues. V lost 5 bases and J lost 9; bases outside the gene matches: 13. Looked up from germline, CDR1 is SGHTA and CDR2 is FQGNSA. In DNA, the CDR3 is TGTGCCAGCAGCCCAGGGGGTAGGGCGCGCGGGCAGTACTTC. This gives the protein CASSPGGRARGQYF.

The V call is TRBV29-1, the J call TRBJ1-1, with D possibly TRBD1 on 6 matching bases. V shed 6 bases and J shed 2 bases, with 13 bases lying between them. Germline CDR1 and CDR2: SQVTM and ANQGSEA. The CDR3 runs to 13 residues. The DNA for the CDR3 is TGCAGCGTAAGTCGGACAGATAACACTGAAGCTTTCTTT. Its translation: CSVSRTDNTEAFF.